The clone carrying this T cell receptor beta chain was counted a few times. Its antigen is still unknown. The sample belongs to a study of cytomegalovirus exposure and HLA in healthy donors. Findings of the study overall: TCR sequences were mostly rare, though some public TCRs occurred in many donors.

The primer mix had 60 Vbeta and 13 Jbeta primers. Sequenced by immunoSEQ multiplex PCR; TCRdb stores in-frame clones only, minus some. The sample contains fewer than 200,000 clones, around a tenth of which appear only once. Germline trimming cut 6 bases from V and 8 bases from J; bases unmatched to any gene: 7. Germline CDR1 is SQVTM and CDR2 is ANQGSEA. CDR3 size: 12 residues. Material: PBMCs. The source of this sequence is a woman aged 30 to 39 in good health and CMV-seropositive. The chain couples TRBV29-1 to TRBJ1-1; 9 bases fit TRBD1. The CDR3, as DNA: TGCAGCGTAAATCGGGACAGGGCCGAAGCTTTCTTT. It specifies CSVNRDRAEAFF.